Below, 25 T cell receptor beta chains from the same sample are listed, as sequenced in a study of TIL therapy for anti-PD-1-resistant metastatic lung cancer. The time point was: pre-treatment sample, taken before nivolumab and TIL therapy. The libraries were made with immunoSEQ v3. Assay: immunoSEQ multiplex PCR; the TCRdb copy retains only in-frame clones and omits some. The top ten clones hold about 5.7% of a sample with some 37,000 clones, about 73% of them seen once. This sample comprised blood, obtained at baseline. These receptors were taken from a person aged 25-79 years with non-small cell lung cancer.

The chain carries TRBV6-5 and TRBJ1-6; a possible D gene is TRBD1 (5 bases). The germline gives CDR1 MNHEY, CDR2 SVGAGI. This CDR3 is built from 14 residues. The V end was cut by 6 bases, the J end by 7 bases, with 13 bases between. The CDR3 region has the DNA TGTGCCAGCAGGAGGGACCTCGGAAATTCACCCCTCCACTTT. The encoded protein is CASRRDLGNSPLHF.

This clone occurred once. The gene calls are TRBV28 and TRBJ2-5; D possibly corresponds to TRBD2 (5 bases). This CDR3 comprises 13 residues. V was cut by 3 bases and J by 5 bases, with 10 bases left in between. From germline, CDR1 is MDHEN and CDR2 SYDVKM. The CDR3 region has the DNA TGTGCCAGCAGTTTTTCGGGGTGGGAGACCCAGTACTTC. Residues: CASSFSGWETQYF.

The chain has TRBV29-1 and TRBJ1-1, with D maybe TRBD1 (6 bases). V lost 4 bases and J 1 base, leaving 10 bases between the germline ends. Germline CDR1 SQVTM, CDR2 ANQGSEA. The CDR3 consists of 13 residues. CDR3 amino acids: CSVVEGGNTEAFF. The CDR3 bases are TGCAGCGTTGTAGAGGGGGGGAACACTGAAGCTTTCTTT. The full variable domain, completed using reference TRBV29-1 and TRBJ1-1, is SAVISQKPSRDICQRGTSLTIQCQVDSQVTMMFWYRQQPGQSLTLIATANQGSEATYESGFVIDKFPISRPNLTFSTLTVSNMSPEDSSIYLCSVVEGGNTEAFFGQGTRLTVV.

The rearrangement links TRBV25-1 to TRBJ1-6; no definite D call. Germline CDR1 reads MGHDK; CDR2 reads SYGVNS. V was clipped by 6 bases and J by 1 base, with 10 bases between them. This CDR3 spans 15 amino acids. CDR3 in DNA: TGTGCCAGCAGGCCGGAGGGTTCCTATAATTCACCCCTCCACTTT. This translates into CASRPEGSYNSPLHF.

This clone was seen only a few times. This chain uses TRBV5-1 with TRBJ1-1; D ambiguous. CDR3 length: 17 residues. Trimming left V 4 bases short and J 0 bases short, with 19 bases between. In germline, CDR1 is SGHRS, CDR2 YFSETQ. CDR3 sequence: CASSLEIGPRMNTEAFF. CDR3 sequence (DNA): TGCGCCAGCAGCCTGGAAATAGGACCACGAATGAACACTGAAGCTTTCTTT.

The chain couples TRBV7-6 to TRBJ1-4; D unclear. The CDR3 runs to 14 residues. CDR1 and CDR2 (germline): SGHVS, FNYEAQ. V lost 6 bases to trimming and J lost 0 bases, with 8 bases between them. CDR3 region: CASSYTATNEKLFF. For the CDR3, the DNA is TGTGCCAGCAGTTACACCGCAACTAATGAAAAACTGTTTTTT.

The rearrangement links TRBV27 to TRBJ2-7, with D perhaps TRBD1 or TRBD2 (5 bases each). The V gene's germline CDR1 is MNHEY and CDR2 SMNVEV (reference sequence). CDR3 size: 13 residues. Trimming stripped 6 bases from V and 3 bases from J, with 12 bases between. In nucleotides, the CDR3 is TGTGCCAGCAGGGCCGGGACGAACTACGAGCAGTACTTC. This sequence encodes CASRAGTNYEQYF.

This chain connects TRBV19 to TRBJ2-1, with 8 bases that match TRBD2. CDR1 is LNHDA, CDR2 SQIVND, per germline (reference sequence). The CDR3 is 16 amino acids. V gave up 0 bases and J gave up 9 bases; unmatched junction bases: 10. The CDR3 DNA is TGTGCCAGTAGTATAGATCCGCCGGGGGGGCCGGGTGAGCAGTTCTTC. Translated, it gives CASSIDPPGGPGEQFF.

This clone has just a few counts. The V and J genes are TRBV30 and TRBJ1-5; no firm D call. The CDR3 is 15 residues long. Trimming removed 8 bases from V and 4 bases from J, with 21 bases in between. The germline V gene has CDR1 GTSNPN and CDR2 SVGIG (reference sequence). CDR3 nucleotide sequence: TGTGCCCCGGACGGATTGGGGAACGGTAATCAGCCCCAGCATTTT. Translating it yields CAPDGLGNGNQPQHF.

Concerning this clone: Because the CDR3's place on the DNA is in doubt, the DNA is left out and the CDR3 is given as listed by TCRdb. The chain couples TRBV7-9 to TRBJ1-2; TRBD1, the D gene given by the table, was not confirmed from the DNA. Per germline, CDR1 SEHNR and CDR2 FQNEAQ (reference sequence). The CDR3 sequence runs 11 residues, both termini included. The CDR3 loop reads CASSFGQGSFF.

The CDR3 sequence: CASSEGAVMKKLFF. CDR3 sequence (DNA): TGTGCCAGCAGTGAGGGGGCAGTTATGAAAAAACTGTTTTTT. The J gene is TRBJ1-4, the V gene TRBV28, with 7 bases lining up with TRBD1. The germline V gene has CDR1 MDHEN and CDR2 SYDVKM. There are 14 residues in the CDR3. V gave up 5 bases and J gave up 9 bases; unmatched junction bases: 9.

The gene calls are TRBV7-2 and TRBJ2-1; 15 bases line up with TRBD2. Germline CDR1 is SGHTA and CDR2 is FQGNSA. The V segment lost 3 bases and the J segment 8 bases; nucleotides outside the gene matches: 8. This CDR3 contains 17 residues. CDR3 region: CASSFGTSGGKLDEQFF. DNA for the CDR3: TGTGCCAGCAGCTTCGGGACTAGCGGGGGGAAACTCGATGAGCAGTTCTTC.

The rearrangement uses TRBV6-1 and TRBJ2-7, with D unclear. Trimming cost V 7 bases and J 3 bases, with 7 bases left between them. This CDR3 region has 11 residues. Germline V lookup: CDR1 MNHNS, CDR2 SASEGT. CDR3 coding DNA: TGTGCCAGCACCCTCAACTACGAGCAGTACTTC. It translates to CASTLNYEQYF.

The chain has TRBV27 and TRBJ2-7, with D perhaps TRBD2 (6 bases). V was clipped by 2 bases and J by 4 bases, with 15 bases between them. Germline lookup yields CDR1 MNHEY and CDR2 SMNVEV (reference sequence). The CDR3 is 15 residues long. Here the CDR3 reads CASSLGGTVVYEQYF. The CDR3 DNA reads TGTGCCAGCAGTTTAGGGGGGACGGTAGTGTACGAGCAGTACTTC.

V gene TRBV11-2 combines with J gene TRBJ1-4; a possible D gene is TRBD1 (5 bases). The germline gives CDR1 SGHAT, CDR2 FQNNGV. Between the trimmed V and J ends, which lost 0 bases and 0 bases, there was a span of 5 bases. CDR3 length: 15 residues. The CDR3 DNA reads as TGTGCCAGCAGCTTAGAGGGGGCAACTAATGAAAAACTGTTTTTT. Encoded protein: CASSLEGATNEKLFF.

The V call is TRBV28, the J call TRBJ2-7, with TRBD1 matching 7 bases. V dropped 3 bases and J dropped 3; count of bases not matched to a gene: 11. The germline V gene has CDR1 MDHEN and CDR2 SYDVKM. CDR3 length: 16 residues. CDR3 sequence: CASSFLQGQSIYEQYF. Here the CDR3 DNA reads TGTGCCAGCAGTTTTCTCCAGGGACAGAGTATCTACGAGCAGTACTTC.

J is TRBJ1-3 and V is TRBV4-1; the match to TRBD1 covers 10 bases. CDR1 MGHRA and CDR2 YSYEKL come from the germline V gene. V was pared by 3 bases and J by 5 bases, with 16 bases of the junction left unmatched. The CDR3 extends over 19 amino acids. The CDR3 DNA follows: TGCGCCAGCAGCCAGATCAAAGCCCGGGACAGGGGAGGCCGAAACACCATATATTTT. Amino acid sequence: CASSQIKARDRGGRNTIYF.

This chain joins TRBV19 and TRBJ2-3; D might be TRBD1 (5 bases). Trimming pared 6 bases from V and 0 bases from J, leaving 16 bases between. Per the germline V gene, CDR1 is LNHDA and CDR2 is SQIVND (reference sequence). The CDR3 contains 16 residues. Here the CDR3 reads CASSPPDRPSTDTQYF. CDR3 bases: TGTGCCAGTAGCCCTCCCGACAGACCTAGCACAGATACGCAGTATTTT.

The V call is TRBV7-2, the J call TRBJ2-2; the D is unclear. Germline V CDR1 and CDR2: SGHTA, FQGNSA. CDR3 length equals 15 residues. With 0 bases removed from V and 1 base from J, the gap between germline ends came to 6 bases. The CDR3 nucleotides are TGTGCCAGCAGCTTAGCGAAACTGAACACCGGGGAGCTGTTTTTT. Translating gives CASSLAKLNTGELFF.

This clone was seen a few times. The chain is built from TRBV21-1 and TRBJ2-5; the D call of TRBD2 is as the table states it, not checked on the DNA. TRBV21-1 is assigned pseudogene status. This CDR3 spans 14 amino acids. CDR3 protein: CASRLVNRCGTQYF. In DNA form, the CDR3 reads TGTGCCAGCAGATTGGTAAATAGATGCGGGACCCAGTACTTC.

The chain uses TRBV6-5 and TRBJ1-1, with TRBD1 as a possible D gene (5 bases). Germline V gives CDR1 MNHEY, CDR2 SVGAGI. V lost 2 bases and J lost 4, with 11 bases in between. The CDR3 spans 14 residues. The CDR3 nucleotides are TGTGCCAGCAGTTACAAACCCGGGGGCACTGAAGCTTTCTTT. Translated, it gives CASSYKPGGTEAFF.

The chain links TRBV6-1 to TRBJ1-1; TRBD1 matches at 10 bases. This CDR3 contains 14 residues. Unmatched junction bases numbered 5, after V lost 5 bases and J lost 5 bases. In germline, CDR1 is MNHNS, CDR2 SASEGT. CDR3: CASSTRQGATEAFF. The CDR3 coding sequence is TGTGCCAGCAGTACAAGACAGGGGGCAACTGAAGCTTTCTTT.

This clone was detected a few times. This sequence joins TRBV9 and TRBJ1-5; possibly TRBD1 for D (6 bases). The CDR3 is 15 amino acids. Germline values: CDR1 SGDLS, CDR2 YYNGEE. The ends were cut back, 1 base at V and 1 base at J, with 9 bases in the middle. As DNA, the CDR3 is TGTGCCAGCAGCGTACAGGGGTACAGCAATCAGCCCCAGCATTTT. Translation: CASSVQGYSNQPQHF.

This clone turned up a few times. CDR3 protein: CASSFAGGEAFF. As DNA, the CDR3 is TGTGCCAGCAGCTTTGCGGGCGGAGAAGCTTTCTTT. The rearrangement uses TRBV13 and TRBJ1-1; D is ambiguous. Trimming took off 3 bases at V and 8 bases at J, with 10 bases between the two ends. The germline gives CDR1 PRHDT, CDR2 FYEKMQ (reference sequence). The CDR3 totals 12 residues.

The chain links TRBV5-3 to TRBJ2-3; TRBD2 agrees at 8 bases. TRBV5-3 is annotated as an ORF whose role is uncertain. With V trimmed by 5 bases and J by 5 bases, 10 bases remained unmatched. The CDR3 covers 15 residues. Here the CDR3 reads CARSDQKTSVDTQYF. The CDR3 DNA reads TGTGCCAGAAGTGACCAAAAGACTAGCGTAGATACGCAGTATTTT.